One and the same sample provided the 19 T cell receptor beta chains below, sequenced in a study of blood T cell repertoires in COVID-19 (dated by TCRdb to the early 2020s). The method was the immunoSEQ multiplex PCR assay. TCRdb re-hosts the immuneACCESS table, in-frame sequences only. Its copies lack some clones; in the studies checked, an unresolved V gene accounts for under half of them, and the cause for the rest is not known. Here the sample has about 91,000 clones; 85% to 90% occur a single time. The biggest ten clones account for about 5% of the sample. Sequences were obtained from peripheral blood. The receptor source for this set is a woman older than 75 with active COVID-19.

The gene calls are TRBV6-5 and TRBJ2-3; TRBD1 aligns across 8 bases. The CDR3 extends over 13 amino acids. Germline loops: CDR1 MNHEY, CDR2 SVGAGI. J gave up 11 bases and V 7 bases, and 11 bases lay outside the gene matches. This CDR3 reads CASTGDRPVVQYF. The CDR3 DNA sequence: TGTGCCAGCACTGGGGACAGGCCCGTGGTGCAGTATTTT.

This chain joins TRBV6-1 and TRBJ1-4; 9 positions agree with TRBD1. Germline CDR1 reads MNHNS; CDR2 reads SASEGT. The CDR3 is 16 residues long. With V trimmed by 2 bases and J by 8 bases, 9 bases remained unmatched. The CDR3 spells CASSEFLGQGGEKLFF. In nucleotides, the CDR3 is TGTGCCAGCAGTGAATTCTTGGGACAGGGAGGGGAAAAACTGTTTTTT.

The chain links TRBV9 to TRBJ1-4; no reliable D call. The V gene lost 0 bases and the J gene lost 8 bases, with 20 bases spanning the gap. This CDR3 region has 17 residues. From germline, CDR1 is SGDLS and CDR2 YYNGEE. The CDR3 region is CASSVEETHSPGEKLFF. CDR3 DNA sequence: TGTGCCAGCAGCGTAGAGGAGACTCACTCACCCGGCGAAAAACTGTTTTTT.

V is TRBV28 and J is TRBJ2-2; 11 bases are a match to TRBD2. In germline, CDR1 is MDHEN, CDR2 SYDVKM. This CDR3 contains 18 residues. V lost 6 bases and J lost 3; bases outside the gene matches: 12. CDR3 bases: TGTGCCAGCAGCCCAGTGGTAGCGGGAGGGTGGGACACCGGGGAGCTGTTTTTT. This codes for CASSPVVAGGWDTGELFF.

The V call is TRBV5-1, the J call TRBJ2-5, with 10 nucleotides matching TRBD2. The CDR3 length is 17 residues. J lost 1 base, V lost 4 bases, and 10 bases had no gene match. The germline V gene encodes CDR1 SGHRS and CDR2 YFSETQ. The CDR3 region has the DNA TGCGCCAGCAGCCCGGGAGTTAGCGGGAGGCTCCAAGAGACCCAGTACTTC. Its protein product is CASSPGVSGRLQETQYF. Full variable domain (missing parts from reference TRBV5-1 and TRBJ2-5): KAGVTQTPRYLIKTRGQQVTLSCSPISGHRSVSWYQQTPGQGLQFLFEYFSETQRNKGNFPGRFSGRQFSNSRSEMNVSTLELGDSALYLCASSPGVSGRLQETQYFGPGTRLLVL.

CDR3 DNA: TGCAGTGCTAGGTTCGTGGCTGGCTACACCTTC. The encoded protein is CSARFVAGYTF. The gene calls are TRBV20-1 and TRBJ1-2; D is unclear. The CDR3 runs to 11 residues. Per germline, CDR1 DFQATT and CDR2 SNEGSKA (reference sequence). The ends were cut back, 3 bases at V and 7 bases at J, with 9 bases in the middle.

CDR3 in DNA: TGTGCCAGCAGCTTGGCGGGTGCGGGAGGCGGGACCCAGTACTTC. Its translation: CASSLAGAGGGTQYF. This chain connects TRBV5-4 to TRBJ2-5; 8 bases align to TRBD2. V trimming: 0 bases; J trimming: 7 bases; junction bases outside the gene matches: 8. This CDR3 comprises 15 residues. Germline lookup yields CDR1 SGHNT and CDR2 YYREEE (reference sequence).

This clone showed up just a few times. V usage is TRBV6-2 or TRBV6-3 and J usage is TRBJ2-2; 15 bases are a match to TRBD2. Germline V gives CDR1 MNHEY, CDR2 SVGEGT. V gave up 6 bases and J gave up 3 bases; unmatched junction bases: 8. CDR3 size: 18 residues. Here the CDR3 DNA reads TGTGCCAGCAGCTCCCTGGGACTAGCGGGAGGAGACACCGGGGAGCTGTTTTTT. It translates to CASSSLGLAGGDTGELFF.

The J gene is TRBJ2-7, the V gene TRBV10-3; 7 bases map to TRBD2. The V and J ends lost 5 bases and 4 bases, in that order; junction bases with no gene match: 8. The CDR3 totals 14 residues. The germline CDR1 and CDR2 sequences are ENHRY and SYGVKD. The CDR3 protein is CAISPGTTPYEQYF. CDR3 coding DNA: TGTGCCATCAGTCCCGGGACTACTCCGTACGAGCAGTACTTC.

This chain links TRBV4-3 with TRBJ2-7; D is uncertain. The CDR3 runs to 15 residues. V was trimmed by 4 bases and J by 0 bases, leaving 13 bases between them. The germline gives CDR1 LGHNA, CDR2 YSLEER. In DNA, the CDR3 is TGCGCCAGCAGCCCTTCCTTAGCTCTCTCCTACGAGCAGTACTTC. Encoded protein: CASSPSLALSYEQYF.

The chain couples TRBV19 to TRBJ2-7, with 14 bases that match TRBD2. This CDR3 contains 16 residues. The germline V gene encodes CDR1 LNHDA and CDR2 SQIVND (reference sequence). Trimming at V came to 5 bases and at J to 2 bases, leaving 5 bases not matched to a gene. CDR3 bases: TGTGCCAGTAGTCTCGGGACTAGCGGGAGAACCTACGAGCAGTACTTC. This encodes CASSLGTSGRTYEQYF.

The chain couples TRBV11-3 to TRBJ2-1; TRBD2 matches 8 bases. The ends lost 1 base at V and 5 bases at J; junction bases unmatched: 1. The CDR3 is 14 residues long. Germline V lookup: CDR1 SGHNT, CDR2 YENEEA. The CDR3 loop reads CASSLGLANNEQFF. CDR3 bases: TGTGCCAGCAGCTTAGGACTAGCGAACAATGAGCAGTTCTTC.

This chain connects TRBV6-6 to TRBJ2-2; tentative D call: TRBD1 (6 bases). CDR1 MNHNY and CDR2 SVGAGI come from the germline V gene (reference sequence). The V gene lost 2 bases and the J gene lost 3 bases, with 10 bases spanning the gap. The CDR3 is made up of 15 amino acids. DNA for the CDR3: TGTGCCAGCAGTTACGCCGGACAGCACACCGGGGAGCTGTTTTTT. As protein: CASSYAGQHTGELFF.

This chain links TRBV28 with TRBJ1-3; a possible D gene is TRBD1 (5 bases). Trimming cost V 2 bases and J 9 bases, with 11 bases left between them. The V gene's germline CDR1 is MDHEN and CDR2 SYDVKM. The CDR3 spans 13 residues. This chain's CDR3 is CASSLAGRGTIYF. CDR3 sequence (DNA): TGTGCCAGCAGTTTAGCAGGGCGGGGCACCATATATTTT.

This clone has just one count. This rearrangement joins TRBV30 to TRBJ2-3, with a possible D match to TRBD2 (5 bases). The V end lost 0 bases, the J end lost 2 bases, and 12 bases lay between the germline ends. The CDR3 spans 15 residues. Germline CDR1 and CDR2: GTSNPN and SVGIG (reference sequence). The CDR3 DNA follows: TGTGCCTGGAGTGTAGGATTAGCGCTCACAGATACGCAGTATTTT. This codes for CAWSVGLALTDTQYF.

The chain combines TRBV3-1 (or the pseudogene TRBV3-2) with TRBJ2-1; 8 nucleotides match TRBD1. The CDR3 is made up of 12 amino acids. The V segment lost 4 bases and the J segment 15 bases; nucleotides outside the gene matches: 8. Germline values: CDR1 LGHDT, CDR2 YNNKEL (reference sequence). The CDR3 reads CASSLRQGPLFF. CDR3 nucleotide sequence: TGTGCCAGCAGCCTCCGACAGGGGCCGCTGTTCTTC.

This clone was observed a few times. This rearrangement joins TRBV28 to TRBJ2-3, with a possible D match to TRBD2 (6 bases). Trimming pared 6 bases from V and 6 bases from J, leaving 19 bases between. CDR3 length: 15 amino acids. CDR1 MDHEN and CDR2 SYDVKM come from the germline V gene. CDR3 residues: CASRVAGPFVDTQYF. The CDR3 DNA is TGTGCCAGCAGGGTGGCGGGACCATTTGTTGATACGCAGTATTTT. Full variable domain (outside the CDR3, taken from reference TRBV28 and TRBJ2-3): DVKVTQSSRYLVKRTGEKVFLECVQDMDHENMFWYRQDPGLGLRLIYFSYDVKMKEKGDIPEGYSVSREKKERFSLILESASTNQTSMYLCASRVAGPFVDTQYFGPGTRLTVL.

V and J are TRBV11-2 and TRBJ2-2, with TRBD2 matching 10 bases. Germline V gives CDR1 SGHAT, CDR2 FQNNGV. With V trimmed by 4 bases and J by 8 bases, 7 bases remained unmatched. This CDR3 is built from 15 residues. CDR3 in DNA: TGTGCCAGCAGCTGGACTAGCGGTACACCTGGGGAGCTGTTTTTT. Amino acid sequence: CASSWTSGTPGELFF.

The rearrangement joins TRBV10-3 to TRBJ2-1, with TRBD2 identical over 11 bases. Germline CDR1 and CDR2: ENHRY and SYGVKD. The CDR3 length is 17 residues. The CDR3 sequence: CASGGISGRVSYNEQFF. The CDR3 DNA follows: TGTGCTTCGGGGGGAATTAGCGGGAGGGTCTCCTACAATGAGCAGTTCTTC.